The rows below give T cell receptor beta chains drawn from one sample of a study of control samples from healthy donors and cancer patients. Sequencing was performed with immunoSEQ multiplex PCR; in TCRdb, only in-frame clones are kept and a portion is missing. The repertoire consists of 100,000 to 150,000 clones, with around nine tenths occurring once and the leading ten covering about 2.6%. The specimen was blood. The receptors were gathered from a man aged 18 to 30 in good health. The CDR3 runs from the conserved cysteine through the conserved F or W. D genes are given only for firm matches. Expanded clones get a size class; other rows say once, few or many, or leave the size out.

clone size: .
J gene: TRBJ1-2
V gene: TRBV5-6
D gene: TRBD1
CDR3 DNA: TGTGCCAGCAGCCCAAGTTTGGGACAGGGGGCTAACTATGGCTACACCTTC
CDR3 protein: CASSPSLGQGANYGYTF

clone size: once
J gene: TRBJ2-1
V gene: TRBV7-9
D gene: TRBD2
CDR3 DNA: TGTGCCAGCAGCTCGGCCAGCGGGAGCGGAAATGAGCAGTTCTTC
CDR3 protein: CASSSASGSGNEQFF

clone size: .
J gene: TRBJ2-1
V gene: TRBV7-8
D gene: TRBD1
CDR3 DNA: TGTGCCAGCAGTCAGGGGACAGGTCGGGGTGAGCAGTTCTTC
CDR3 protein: CASSQGTGRGEQFF

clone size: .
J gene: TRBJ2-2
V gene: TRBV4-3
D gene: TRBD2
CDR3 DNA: TGCGCCAGCAGCCAACAGCTAGCGGAGAACACCGGGGAGCTGTTTTTT
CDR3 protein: CASSQQLAENTGELFF

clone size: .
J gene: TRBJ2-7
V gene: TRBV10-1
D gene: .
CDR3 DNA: TGCGCCAGCAGTCCCGGGCCGTCCTACGAGCAGTACTTC
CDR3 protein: CASSPGPSYEQYF

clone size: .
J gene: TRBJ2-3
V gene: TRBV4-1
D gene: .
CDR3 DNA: TGCGCCAGCAGCCAAGGTGGGGGAGCAGATACGCAGTATTTT
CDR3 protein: CASSQGGGADTQYF

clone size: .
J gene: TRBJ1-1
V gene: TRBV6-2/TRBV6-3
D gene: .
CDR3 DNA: TGTGCCAGCAGTTATTATCCATCGGCTGAAGCTTTCTTT
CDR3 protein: CASSYYPSAEAFF

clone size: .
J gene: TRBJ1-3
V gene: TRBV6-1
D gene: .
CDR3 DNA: TGTGCCAGCAGTGAAGCGCTGCCCTCTGGAAACACCATATATTTT
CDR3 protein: CASSEALPSGNTIYF

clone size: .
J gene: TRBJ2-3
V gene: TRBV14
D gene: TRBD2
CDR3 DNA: TGTGCCAGCAGCCAAGTCGCGGGACTAGCGGGCACAGATACGCAGTATTTT
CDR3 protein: CASSQVAGLAGTDTQYF

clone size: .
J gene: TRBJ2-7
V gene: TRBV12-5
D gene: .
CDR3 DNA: TGTGCTAGTGGTTTGGTCGAGGGGAGCTCCTACGAGCAGTACTTC
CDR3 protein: CASGLVEGSSYEQYF

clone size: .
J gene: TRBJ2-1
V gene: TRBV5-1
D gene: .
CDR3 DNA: TGCGCCAGCAGCTTATCTGCAGGGCACTGGCTCATGGATGAGCAGTTCTTC
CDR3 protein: CASSLSAGHWLMDEQFF

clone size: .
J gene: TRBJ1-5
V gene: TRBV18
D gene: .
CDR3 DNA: TGTGCCAGCTCACCCGAAAGAAATCAGCCCCAGCATTTT
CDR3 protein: CASSPERNQPQHF

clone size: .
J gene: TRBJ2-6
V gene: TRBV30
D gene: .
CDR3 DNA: TGTGCCTGGAGGCGGGAATACGGGGCCAACGTCCTGACTTTC
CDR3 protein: CAWRREYGANVLTF

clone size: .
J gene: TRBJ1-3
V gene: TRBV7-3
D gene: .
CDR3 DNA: TGTGCCAGCATCCTCGTGGTTTTCTCTGGAAACACCATATATTTT
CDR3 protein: CASILVVFSGNTIYF

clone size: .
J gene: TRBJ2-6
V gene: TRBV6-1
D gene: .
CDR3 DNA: TGTGCCAGCAGTCCCAGGGGGGCCAACGTCCTGACTTTC
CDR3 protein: CASSPRGANVLTF

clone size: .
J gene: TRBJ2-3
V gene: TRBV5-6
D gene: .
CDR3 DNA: TGTGCCAGCAGCTTTGGTAGTACTCCACTCACAGATACGCAGTATTTT
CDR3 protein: CASSFGSTPLTDTQYF

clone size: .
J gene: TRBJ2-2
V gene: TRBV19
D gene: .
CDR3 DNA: TGTGCCAGTAGTATAGCTGGGGTGTCCACCGGGGAGCTGTTTTTT
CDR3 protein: CASSIAGVSTGELFF